Below, 25 T cell receptor beta chains from the same sample are listed, as sequenced in a study of blood T cell repertoires in COVID-19. Assay: immunoSEQ multiplex PCR; the TCRdb copy retains only in-frame clones and omits some. Here the sample spans 90,000 to 120,000 clones, 69% being singletons. Material: peripheral blood. The receptor set was obtained from a man older than 75 with acute or convalescent COVID-19.

V is TRBV7-3 and J is TRBJ2-7; 9 positions agree with TRBD1. V lost 5 bases to trimming and J lost 7 bases; unmatched junction nucleotides: 9. The CDR3 covers 14 residues. The germline V gene has CDR1 SGHTA and CDR2 FQGTGA. In nucleotides, the CDR3 is TGTGCCAGCAGCCGAGGGACAGGGTCCAGGGAGCAGTACTTC. It codes for CASSRGTGSREQYF. Looking up the rest from reference TRBV7-3 and TRBJ2-7 gives the full variable domain: GAGVSQTPSNKVTEKGKYVELRCDPISGHTALYWYRQSLGQGPEFLIYFQGTGAADDSGLPNDRFFAVRPEGSVSTLKIQRTERGDSAVYLCASSRGTGSREQYFGPGTRLTVT.

The rearrangement uses TRBV30 and TRBJ1-2, with D possibly TRBD1 on 6 matching bases. Germline-derived CDR1 and CDR2 are GTSNPN and SVGIG (reference sequence). This CDR3 spans 12 amino acids. V dropped 7 bases and J dropped 0 bases, with 9 bases sitting between them. In nucleotides, the CDR3 is TGTGCCTTTAGACAGGCTAACTATGGCTACACCTTC. Protein product: CAFRQANYGYTF.

This chain joins TRBV28 and TRBJ2-7; possibly TRBD2 for D (6 bases). Germline CDR1 is MDHEN and CDR2 is SYDVKM. Trimming took off 1 base at V and 2 bases at J, with 12 bases between the two ends. This CDR3 is 15 amino acids long. The DNA for the CDR3 is TGTGCCAGCAGTTTATCCGGGTCGGGGGCCTACGAGCAGTACTTC. Protein: CASSLSGSGAYEQYF.

The chain recombines TRBV29-1 with TRBJ2-2; D unresolved. Per germline, CDR1 SQVTM and CDR2 ANQGSEA. The CDR3 is made up of 14 amino acids. V was clipped by 4 bases and J by 1 base, with 10 bases between them. In DNA form, the CDR3 reads TGCAGCGTTGTGGTTAGCCGGAACACCGGGGAGCTGTTTTTT. It specifies CSVVVSRNTGELFF.

In the case of this clone: This specimen includes other DNA sequences encoding the same CDR3. The chain carries TRBV4-3 and TRBJ2-3, with 16 bases aligning to TRBD2. V lost 6 bases and J lost 3; bases outside the gene matches: 3. Per the germline V gene, CDR1 is LGHNA and CDR2 is YSLEER. There are 16 residues in the CDR3. Here the CDR3 DNA reads TGCGCCAGCAGTCGGGGACTAGCGGGAGGGACAGATACGCAGTATTTT. Protein sequence: CASSRGLAGGTDTQYF.

This chain uses TRBV28 with TRBJ1-2; D gene uncertain. Germline V CDR1 and CDR2: MDHEN, SYDVKM. Between the trimmed V and J ends, which lost 7 bases and 8 bases, there was a span of 11 bases. The CDR3 sequence is 11 residues long. The CDR3 DNA sequence: TGTGCCAGCATGGCGGGCTGGGGCTACACCTTC. Amino acid sequence: CASMAGWGYTF.

This rearrangement joins TRBV2 to TRBJ2-1; 8 nucleotides agree with TRBD1. Germline trimming cut 6 bases from V and 0 bases from J; bases unmatched to any gene: 4. The CDR3 is 15 amino acids. Per the germline V gene, CDR1 is SNHLY and CDR2 is FYNNEI. CDR3 amino acids: CASRDRASSYNEQFF. CDR3 DNA: TGTGCCAGCAGGGACAGGGCGAGCTCCTACAATGAGCAGTTCTTC.

The chain joins TRBV7-9 to TRBJ2-4; TRBD2 matches at 8 bases. Trimming at V came to 5 bases and at J to 7 bases, leaving 7 bases not matched to a gene. Germline assignment: CDR1 SEHNR and CDR2 FQNEAQ (reference sequence). This CDR3 has 14 amino acids. The CDR3 nucleotides read TGTGCCAGCAGCCCTCCTAGCGGGTCGAACATTCAGTACTTC. Protein product: CASSPPSGSNIQYF.

The count of this clone is one. The chain joins TRBV29-1 to TRBJ2-2, with a tentative D call TRBD1 (6 bases). The CDR3 loop spans 14 amino acids. V was cut by 2 bases and J by 3 bases, with 10 bases left in between. Germline CDR1 reads SQVTM; CDR2 reads ANQGSEA. The CDR3 sequence: CSVESRGYTGELFF. In DNA, the CDR3 is TGCAGCGTTGAATCCAGGGGTTACACCGGGGAGCTGTTTTTT.

This CDR3 is CASKGVLAGAGELFF. CDR3 nucleotide sequence: TGTGCCAGTAAGGGGGTCCTAGCGGGGGCCGGGGAGCTGTTTTTT. V gene TRBV19 combines with J gene TRBJ2-2; 10 nucleotides line up with TRBD2. The V and J ends lost 7 bases and 6 bases, in that order; junction bases with no gene match: 8. Germline CDR1 and CDR2: LNHDA and SQIVND (reference sequence). CDR3 length: 15 amino acids.

The gene calls are TRBV28 and TRBJ2-7, with 13 bases fitting TRBD2. The CDR3 covers 15 residues. Trimming at V came to 7 bases and at J to 2 bases, leaving 5 bases not matched to a gene. CDR1 MDHEN and CDR2 SYDVKM come from the germline V gene. CDR3 in DNA: TGTGCCAGCATGACTAGCGGGAGGTACACCTACGAGCAGTACTTC. It yields the protein CASMTSGRYTYEQYF.

The chain links TRBV5-5 to TRBJ2-7, with D unclear. Germline V CDR1 and CDR2: SGHKS, YYEKEE (reference sequence). The CDR3 has 14 amino acids. With 2 bases removed from V and 1 base from J, the gap between germline ends came to 10 bases. Here the CDR3 reads CASSFDSLSYEQYF. As DNA, the CDR3 is TGTGCCAGCAGCTTCGACTCTTTGTCCTACGAGCAGTACTTC.

This rearrangement joins TRBV5-1 to TRBJ1-4; unclear D gene. CDR1 and CDR2 (germline): SGHRS, YFSETQ. Deletions cut 4 bases from V and 0 bases from J, with 7 bases between. CDR3 size: 14 residues. CDR3 sequence (DNA): TGCGCCAGCAGCGAGACATCAACTAATGAAAAACTGTTTTTT. Amino acids: CASSETSTNEKLFF.

This clone showed up just a few times. V gene TRBV7-2 combines with J gene TRBJ2-5, with a weak D call TRBD2 (6 bases). The CDR3 is 13 residues long. Germline V gene sequence: CDR1 SGHTA, CDR2 FQGNSA. Trimming stripped 5 bases from V and 3 bases from J, with 10 bases between. In nucleotides, the CDR3 is TGTGCCAGCAGCCGTCAGCGGGAAGAGACCCAGTACTTC. It specifies CASSRQREETQYF.

The V and J genes are TRBV15 and TRBJ2-5; D is possibly TRBD2 (6 bases). The germline V and J ends were trimmed by 2 bases and 4 bases, with 11 bases remaining between them. CDR3 length: 14 residues. Germline V CDR1 and CDR2: LNHNV, YYDKDF (reference sequence). CDR3 residues: CATSRPGLTETQYF. The CDR3 DNA reads as TGTGCCACCAGCAGACCGGGACTGACAGAGACCCAGTACTTC.

Only a few counts were recorded for this clone. This sequence joins TRBV7-8 and TRBJ2-7, with D perhaps TRBD2 (6 bases). The CDR3 length is 14 residues. CDR1 SGHVS and CDR2 FQNEAQ come from the germline V gene. The germline V and J ends were trimmed by 8 bases and 7 bases, with 21 bases remaining between them. Written as DNA, the CDR3 is TGTGCCAGCCAGAAACCCCTCGCGGGGCCGGAGCAGTACTTC. Protein product: CASQKPLAGPEQYF.

The V gene is TRBV29-1, the J gene TRBJ1-1; TRBD1 matches at 7 bases. This CDR3 comprises 13 residues. The germline V gene has CDR1 SQVTM and CDR2 ANQGSEA. V was pared by 5 bases and J by 3 bases, with 6 bases of the junction left unmatched. CDR3 region: CSVTFTGDTEAFF. CDR3 nucleotides: TGCAGCGTTACATTTACAGGGGACACTGAAGCTTTCTTT.

The chain links TRBV7-6 to TRBJ2-7, with D possibly TRBD2 on 6 matching bases. CDR3 length equals 15 residues. Germline-derived CDR1 and CDR2 are SGHVS and FNYEAQ. Trimming removed 0 bases from V and 3 bases from J, with 12 bases in between. The CDR3 region is CASSLAHGAGYEQYF. Here the CDR3 DNA reads TGTGCCAGCAGCTTAGCGCACGGAGCGGGCTACGAGCAGTACTTC.

The genes are TRBV18 and TRBJ2-5, with unresolved D. This CDR3 is 11 amino acids long. Germline lookup yields CDR1 KGHSH and CDR2 LQKENI. V lost 3 bases to trimming and J lost 5 bases, with 4 bases between them. CDR3 sequence: CASSPSETQYF. CDR3 DNA: TGTGCCAGCTCACCGAGTGAGACCCAGTACTTC.

The chain recombines TRBV27 with TRBJ1-1, with 7 bases that match TRBD1. This CDR3 is 11 amino acids long. The junction had 2 bases not matched to a gene; V was cut back by 8 bases and J by 5 bases. The germline CDR1 and CDR2 sequences are MNHEY and SMNVEV (reference sequence). CDR3 DNA sequence: TGTGCCAGCCGACAGGGTACTGAAGCTTTCTTT. This translates into CASRQGTEAFF.

The J gene is TRBJ2-1, the V gene TRBV28, with D unclear. The V end lost 6 bases, the J end lost 9 bases, and 12 bases lay between the germline ends. The CDR3 spans 12 residues. CDR1 and CDR2 from the germline V gene are MDHEN and SYDVKM. The CDR3 loop reads CASRRGALEQFF. CDR3 nucleotides: TGTGCCAGCAGGCGAGGAGCGCTTGAGCAGTTCTTC.

CDR3 region: CASSPGAGSTEAFF. The CDR3 DNA follows: TGTGCCAGCTCTCCCGGGGCCGGGAGCACTGAAGCTTTCTTT. V gene TRBV18 combines with J gene TRBJ1-1; D is possibly TRBD1 (5 bases). Germline CDR1 reads KGHSH; CDR2 reads LQKENI. Between the trimmed V and J ends, which lost 6 bases and 4 bases, there was a span of 15 bases. CDR3 length: 14 residues. Full variable domain (remainder filled in from reference TRBV18 and TRBJ1-1): NAGVMQNPRHLVRRRGQEARLRCSPMKGHSHVYWYRQLPEEGLKFMVYLQKENIIDESGMPKERFSAEFPKEGPSILRIQQVVRGDSAAYFCASSPGAGSTEAFFGQGTRLTVV.

The J gene is TRBJ2-7, the V gene TRBV6-2 or TRBV6-3, with D possibly matching TRBD2 (6 bases). Trimming cost V 6 bases and J 3 bases, with 18 bases left between them. The CDR3 runs 15 residues. The germline V gene has CDR1 MNHEY and CDR2 SVGEGT. The CDR3 sequence: CASSPLAVADYEQYF. CDR3 in DNA: TGTGCCAGCAGCCCCCTGGCTGTAGCGGACTACGAGCAGTACTTC.

This clone was found once. The chain has TRBV7-2 and TRBJ1-1; D gene ambiguous. V gave up 1 base and J gave up 1 base, with 10 bases separating them. The germline CDR1 and CDR2 sequences are SGHTA and FQGNSA. The CDR3 covers 15 residues. CDR3 in amino acids: CASSLVAGANTEAFF. In DNA, the CDR3 is TGTGCCAGCAGCTTAGTTGCGGGAGCGAACACTGAAGCTTTCTTT.

V gene TRBV15 combines with J gene TRBJ1-1; perhaps TRBD1 as D (6 bases). Germline loops: CDR1 LNHNV, CDR2 YYDKDF (reference sequence). This CDR3 is built from 14 residues. Trimming pared 4 bases from V and 1 base from J, leaving 10 bases between. The CDR3 is CATSKDRANTEAFF. Written as DNA, the CDR3 is TGTGCCACCAGCAAGGACAGAGCGAACACTGAAGCTTTCTTT.